This T cell receptor (beta chain) was profiled in a study of shared clonotypes between healthy human individuals (TCRdb year 2020). Regarding the research as a whole: The cohort included a few men and a couple of women between 18 and 49 years of age. For each donor, three plates each were used for CD4 naive and CD4 memory, two plates were used for CD8 naive, and one plate was used for CD8 memory. To estimate repertoire size and how much clonotype sharing occurs between individuals, the study deeply sequenced the blood TCR repertoires of five healthy adults. Libraries were prepared and TCR repertoires were sequenced by different laboratories using diverse techniques, in order to increase sequencing depth and limit assay-specific biases. Between about 0.94 and 8.9 billion PBMCs per donor were obtained by leukapheresis. Findings and caveats that apply to the study as a whole: Only blood was sampled, and tissue TCR repertoires likely differ from those in blood. Even with the large sequencing depth, rarefaction of the sorted-subset datasets indicated that sequencing was incomplete. Naive subsets generally had larger estimated clonotype richness than memory subsets did. The genetic and exposure-history diversity represented was limited by the small number of donors. When several donors were compared, the shared fraction of clonotypes was 5% to 6.5% for naive CD4, more than 3% for naive CD8, about 2.5% for memory CD4, and 0.35% to 0.4% for memory CD8. Compared with non-shared clonotypes, the clonotypes found in all four sorted-subset donors had higher generation probabilities. Pairwise subsampling led to the expectation that sequencing depth would affect the degree of clonotype sharing among donors.

Clipping removes 0 bases from V and 2 bases from J, with 5 as the unmatched junction base count. According to the germline V gene, CDR1 reads SGHNT and CDR2 reads YENEEA. CDR3 length: 17 amino acids, cysteine to phenylalanine. CDR3 DNA is the only sequence kept; it has 51 bases, read in frame from the first base. About this clone: This receptor's antigen is unknown. No base quality values were provided; no much bigger clone lies one nucleotide off.

Using the deep immunoSEQ assay, TCR CDR3 regions were amplified from genomic DNA by multiplex PCR. Extracted genomic DNA from each cell subset was spread evenly across all wells of several immunoSEQ 96-well plates, with each plate serving as a replicate. Each replicate PCR for sorted subsets received approximately 200 ng genomic DNA, equal to roughly 30,000 T cell genomes. Purified libraries were measured with a Qubit 3.0 fluorometer, size-checked on a Bioanalyzer 2100, and measured again with the KAPA Library Quantification kit. Every immunoSEQ 96-well plate was sequenced on a dedicated single-read 150-cycle Illumina NextSeq 550 flow cell. The paper's data handling went like this. Because the immunoSEQ output held only junctional sequences and lacked quality scores, the filtering could not match the filtering applied to full-length reads. Sequences were annotated with PyIR, a Python wrapper for IgBLAST v1.9, and V/J genes and CDR3 were assigned using IMGT germline references. Reads were removed for weak V/J assignments (E-value above 1e-6), missing CDR3, stop codons, out-of-frame junctions, or ambiguous translated residues. V3J clonotypes were defined as sequences sharing an identical inferred V gene, J gene, and CDR3 amino acid sequence. The percentage overlap between two repertoires was calculated by dividing the number of shared unique clonotypes by the size of the smaller repertoire. Repertoire richness was assessed with RTK rarefaction, the Chao1 estimator, and Recon v2.1 estimates of unobserved clonotypes. For all TCRbeta clonotypes obtained by the gDNA method from a few donors, generation probabilities were computed with OLGA. As stored in TCRdb, this immuneACCESS dataset retains in-frame rearrangements with V and J assigned. A fraction of the clones does not appear; measured against another copy, unresolved V genes explain less than half of the discrepancy, and the remainder lacks a known reason. D and trimming were read from the DNA, whereas the V and J calls and clone size are those reported in that table. For this sample the table gives a few million clones, of which approximately 95% were detected only once. The ten top clones hold around 0.4% of the sample.

The donors were healthy, HIV-negative adults who had no recently reported acute infections or vaccinations. All donors were Caucasian adults living in Nashville, Tennessee, USA. Magnetic negative selection was used to enrich CD4+ T cells, after which naive cells were positively selected on CD45RA and the negative fraction became the memory subset. Blood was obtained by leukapheresis, after which PBMCs were separated by Ficoll-Histopaque density gradient centrifugation and cryopreserved in liquid nitrogen vapor phase. Analytical flow cytometry was used to check the purity and quantity of every magnetically sorted T cell population. Genomic DNA was isolated from each sorted fraction and quantified by UV absorbance on a Nanodrop 2000c.

The V and J genes are TRBV11-3 and TRBJ2-2; TRBD2 fits 8 bases in the junction. The clonotype originates from a man younger than 30 in good health. Some clones in this sample may be carry-over from other donors' samples. The sequenced sample was naive CD4+ T cells from PBMCs. Taken with the paper, the label for cell subset or site translates to: CD45RA+ positively selected. For the CDR3, the sequence is CASSLDPGLGNTGELFF. At the DNA level, the sequence is TGTGCCAGCAGCTTAGATCCGGGACTAGGAAACACCGGGGAGCTGTTTTTT. The variable domain in full, with residues beyond the CDR3 obtained from the reference TRBV11-3 and TRBJ2-2 genes, is EAGVVQSPRYKIIEKKQPVAFWCNPISGHNTLYWYLQNLGQGPELLIRYENEEAVDDSQLPKDRFSAERLKGVDSTLKIQPAELGDSAVYLCASSLDPGLGNTGELFFGEGSRLTVL.